Listed below are T cell receptor beta chains from one sample, sequenced in a study of response to subunit inactivated influenza vaccine. MiXCR was run by TCRdb on the RT-PCR reads, yielding one entry per CDR3 protein. The sample yields some 850,000 distinct CDR3 sequences, around 18% seen once. The material was PBMCs from blood, obtained more than 4 days after vaccination. These receptors all stem from a man aged 50 or older who received an inactivated influenza vaccine. Both conserved end residues are part of each CDR3. D genes are given only for firm matches.

j_gene | d_gene | v_gene | CDR3aa
TRBJ2-3 | . | TRBV20-1 | CSAKPVAEDSTDTQYF
TRBJ2-7 | . | TRBV9 | CASSVRGGYEQYF
TRBJ2-3 | TRBD2 | TRBV5-1 | CASSLSTGGYTDTQYF
TRBJ2-7 | TRBD1 | TRBV7-2 | CASSPNRGLYEQYF
TRBJ2-3 | . | TRBV20-1 | CSESASDNTQYF
TRBJ2-3 | . | TRBV7-2 | CASSPPGLGPTDTQYF
TRBJ2-7 | . | TRBV20-1 | CSASRFRSLYEQYF
TRBJ2-7 | . | TRBV29-1 | CSAGFDSYEQYF
TRBJ1-2 | TRBD1 | TRBV28 | CASRDRDFYGYTF
TRBJ2-5 | TRBD2 | TRBV20-1 | CSARVGLASQYF
TRBJ2-1 | . | TRBV29-1 | CSVEILGLGEQFF
TRBJ2-7 | . | TRBV5-6 | CASSPPDPGNYEQYF
TRBJ1-6 | TRBD1 | TRBV6-1 | CASNKGTDYNSPLHF
TRBJ2-3 | TRBD1 | TRBV20-1 | CSARKGAHTDTQYF
TRBJ2-1 | . | TRBV12-3/TRBV12-4 | CASSLGLGLLIRYHEQFF
TRBJ1-1 | . | TRBV10-3 | CAISESKQYEAFF
TRBJ2-1 | TRBD2 | TRBV19 | CASSIAAGVYNEQFF
TRBJ2-7 | . | TRBV20-1 | CSASRVDSYEQYF
TRBJ2-1 | . | TRBV20-1 | CSASASEYNEQFF
TRBJ2-1 | TRBD1 | TRBV12-3/TRBV12-4 | CASSSRAHRSGTGIGGEQFF
TRBJ2-1 | . | TRBV5-6 | CASSLWVHNEQFF
TRBJ2-7 | . | TRBV7-8 | CASSLVEPYEQYF
TRBJ2-3 | TRBD2 | TRBV29-1 | CSVADHRETSADTQYF
TRBJ2-7 | TRBD2 | TRBV10-3 | CAIARTSGSYEQYF
TRBJ2-7 | . | TRBV20-1 | CSARTPSGLQEYEQYF
TRBJ1-5 | . | TRBV28 | CASSPGTPIQVQHF
TRBJ2-1 | TRBD1 | TRBV20-1 | CSASAPGQGSYNEQFF
TRBJ1-3 | TRBD1 | TRBV20-1 | CSAKNRDRGALLGNTIYF
TRBJ2-1 | . | TRBV24-1 | CATSDKGGDYNEQFF
TRBJ2-3 | TRBD2 | TRBV29-1 | CSALSGSTDTQYF
TRBJ2-3 | TRBD1 | TRBV11-1 | CASSVRDRVMPQYF
TRBJ2-7 | . | TRBV5-1 | CASSSDETYEQYF
TRBJ2-3 | . | TRBV24-1 | CATSARAPDTQYF
TRBJ2-1 | TRBD2 | TRBV25-1 | CASSESGGAFNEQFF
TRBJ1-2 | . | TRBV7-9 | CASSFPGLVDGYTF
TRBJ1-5 | . | TRBV12-3/TRBV12-4 | CASSRLGGAHPQHF
TRBJ2-7 | . | TRBV6-2/TRBV6-3 | CASSYIVYEQYF
TRBJ1-6 | TRBD1 | TRBV15 | CATSKGTGPNSPLHF
TRBJ2-1 | TRBD1 | TRBV5-1 | CASSLFGQGNEQFF
TRBJ2-1 | TRBD2 | TRBV4-2 | CASSPRGAGLGPYNEQFF
TRBJ2-7 | . | TRBV14 | CASSQGSGLAGEQYF